This T cell receptor (beta chain) emerged from a study of beta chain features in type 1 diabetes. Study summary: The examined sorted cells totaled fewer than 140 million across samples.

Isolated RNA was reverse transcribed in full, so expressed TCRB transcripts were sequenced. Clones were sequenced by immunoSEQ multiplex PCR, and TCRdb holds only the in-frame ones, with some missing. The sample has 970,000 or so clones, 17% seen once; the top ten hold 0.023%. A remark on this clone: What it binds is unknown.

Germline CDR1 is MNHEY and CDR2 is SVGAGI. V was clipped by 10 bases and J by 4 bases; unmatched bases: 9. The CDR3 is 14 amino acids. Whole-study results and caveats: The similarity of naive, central memory and Treg TCRB repertoires appeared greater among patients than among healthy donors.

The sequenced sample consisted of naive CD4+ T cells from blood. The TCR was taken from a woman younger than 30 in good health. The chain employs TRBV6-5 and TRBJ2-7, with TRBD2 matching over 11 bases. Here the CDR3 reads CATSRASGRYEQYF. CDR3 nucleotide sequence: TGTGCCACCTCCCGGGCTAGCGGGAGGTACGAGCAGTACTTC.